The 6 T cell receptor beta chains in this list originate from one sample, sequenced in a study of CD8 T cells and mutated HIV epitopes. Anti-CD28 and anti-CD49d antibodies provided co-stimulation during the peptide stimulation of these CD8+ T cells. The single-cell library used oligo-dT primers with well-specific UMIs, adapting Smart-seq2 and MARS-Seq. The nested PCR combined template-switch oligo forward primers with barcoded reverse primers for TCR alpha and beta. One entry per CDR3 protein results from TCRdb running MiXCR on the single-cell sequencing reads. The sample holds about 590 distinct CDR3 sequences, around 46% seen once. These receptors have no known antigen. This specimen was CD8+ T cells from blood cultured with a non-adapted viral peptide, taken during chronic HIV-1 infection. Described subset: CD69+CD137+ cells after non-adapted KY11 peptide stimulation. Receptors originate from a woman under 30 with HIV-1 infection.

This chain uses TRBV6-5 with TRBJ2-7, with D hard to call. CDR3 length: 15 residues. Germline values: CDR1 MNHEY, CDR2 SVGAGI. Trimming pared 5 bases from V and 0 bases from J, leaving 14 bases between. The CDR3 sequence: CASSRHGGSSYEQYF. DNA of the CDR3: TGTGCCAGCAGTCGCCATGGTGGCAGCTCCTACGAGCAGTACTTC.

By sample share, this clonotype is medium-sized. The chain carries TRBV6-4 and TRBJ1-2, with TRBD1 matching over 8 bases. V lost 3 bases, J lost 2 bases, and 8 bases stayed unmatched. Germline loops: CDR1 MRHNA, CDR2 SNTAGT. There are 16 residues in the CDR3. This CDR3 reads CASSEGYGQGNYGYTF. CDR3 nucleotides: TGTGCCAGCAGTGAAGGTTACGGACAGGGCAACTATGGCTACACCTTC.

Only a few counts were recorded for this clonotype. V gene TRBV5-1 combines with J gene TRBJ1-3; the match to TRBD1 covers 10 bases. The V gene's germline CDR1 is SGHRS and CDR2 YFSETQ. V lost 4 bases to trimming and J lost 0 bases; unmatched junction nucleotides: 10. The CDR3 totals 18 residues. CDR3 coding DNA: TGCGCCAGCAGCCGCGGGACAGGGGCTGTCGGCTCTGGAAACACCATATATTTT. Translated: CASSRGTGAVGSGNTIYF.

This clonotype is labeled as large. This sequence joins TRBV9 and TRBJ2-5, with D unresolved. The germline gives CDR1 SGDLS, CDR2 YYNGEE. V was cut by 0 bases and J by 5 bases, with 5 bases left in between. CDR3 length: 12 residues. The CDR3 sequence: CASSVEEETQYF. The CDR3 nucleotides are TGTGCCAGCAGCGTAGAGGAGGAGACCCAGTACTTC.

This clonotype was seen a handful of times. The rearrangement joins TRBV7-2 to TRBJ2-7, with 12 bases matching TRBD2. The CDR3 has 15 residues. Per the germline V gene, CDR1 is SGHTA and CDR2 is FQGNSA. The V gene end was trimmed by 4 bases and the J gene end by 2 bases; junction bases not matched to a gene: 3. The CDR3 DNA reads TGTGCCAGCAGCTATGCTAGCGGGGGGGCCTACGAGCAGTACTTC. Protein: CASSYASGGAYEQYF. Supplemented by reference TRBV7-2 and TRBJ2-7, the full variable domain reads GAGVSQSPSNKVTEKGKDVELRCDPISGHTALYWYRQSLGQGLEFLIYFQGNSAPDKSGLPSDRFSAERTGGSVSTLTIQRTQQEDSAVYLCASSYASGGAYEQYFGPGTRLTVT.

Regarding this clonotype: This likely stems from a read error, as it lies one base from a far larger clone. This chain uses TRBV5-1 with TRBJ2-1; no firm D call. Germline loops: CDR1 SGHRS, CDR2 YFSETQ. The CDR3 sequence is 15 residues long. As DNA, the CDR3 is TGTGCCAGCAGTCAAACCCTTATTAGGAGCAATGAGCAGTCCTTC. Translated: CASSQTLIRSNEQSF.